Following are 18 T cell receptor beta chains from one sample sequenced in a study of blood T cell repertoires in COVID-19. Sequenced by immunoSEQ multiplex PCR; TCRdb stores in-frame clones only, minus some. The sample contains hundreds of thousands of clones, approximately 87% of which appear only once. The sequenced sample was PBMCs or T cells enriched from blood (not recorded which). The receptors were gathered from a man in his forties in a cohort exposed to, infected with or recovered from COVID-19 (not recorded which).

Here the CDR3 reads CASSREGTLSYEQYF. CDR3 bases: TGTGCCAGCAGCCGCGAAGGGACACTCTCCTACGAGCAGTACTTC. J is TRBJ2-7 and V is TRBV16, with D perhaps TRBD1 (6 bases). This CDR3 spans 15 amino acids. Trimming cost V 4 bases and J 0 bases, with 13 bases left between them. Germline V lookup: CDR1 KGHSY, CDR2 FQNENV.

Comment on this clone: An end of the junction differs from the germline gene, which may be a read error. Different DNA sequences within this sample yield the same CDR3. The chain combines TRBV7-6 with TRBJ2-7; TRBD1 is a possible D gene (5 bases). Germline-derived CDR1 and CDR2 are SGHVS and FNYEAQ. This CDR3 contains 14 residues. CDR3 sequence reads: CASSLSPQGYEQYF. The CDR3 nucleotides are TGTGCCAGCAGCTTATCTCCCCAGGGATACGAGCAGTACTTT.

The V and J genes are TRBV7-2 and TRBJ1-6; D remains unclear. Germline V lookup: CDR1 SGHTA, CDR2 FQGNSA. The CDR3 loop spans 15 amino acids. V was clipped by 0 bases and J by 7 bases, with 10 bases between them. CDR3 region: CASSLAPQKNSPLHF. Here the CDR3 DNA reads TGTGCCAGCAGCTTAGCGCCCCAGAAAAATTCACCCCTCCACTTT.

The chain employs TRBV25-1 and TRBJ1-2; 12 bases agree with TRBD1. V trimming: 4 bases; J trimming: 8 bases; junction bases outside the gene matches: 5. CDR3 length equals 14 residues. Germline CDR1 MGHDK, CDR2 SYGVNS. CDR3 DNA: TGTGCCAGCAGTGCACGGGACAGGGGGCTCGGCTACACCTTC. This gives the protein CASSARDRGLGYTF.

The V gene is TRBV29-1, the J gene TRBJ1-2, with 11 bases matching TRBD1. This CDR3 region has 15 residues. V trimming: 2 bases; J trimming: 4 bases; junction bases outside the gene matches: 6. Germline V gene data show CDR1 as SQVTM and CDR2 as ANQGSEA. The CDR3 DNA reads as TGCAGCGTTGAACGAGGGGGGACAGGGGGCTATGGCTACACCTTC. This codes for CSVERGGTGGYGYTF.

V gene TRBV3-1 (or the pseudogene TRBV3-2) combines with J gene TRBJ2-7; D gene uncertain. The CDR3 is made up of 12 amino acids. V was clipped by 4 bases and J by 3 bases, with 7 bases between them. Germline V gives CDR1 LGHDT, CDR2 YNNKEL (reference sequence). This chain's CDR3 is CASSLVGYEQYF. CDR3 coding DNA: TGTGCCAGCAGCCTTGTCGGCTACGAGCAGTACTTC.

This clone was observed a single time. V is TRBV7-2 and J is TRBJ2-7; a possible D gene is TRBD1 (5 bases). Trimming removed 0 bases at V and 3 bases at J, with 9 bases between. The CDR3 length is 14 residues. The germline V gene encodes CDR1 SGHTA and CDR2 FQGNSA. This CDR3 is CASSLAQDVYEQYF. CDR3 DNA: TGTGCCAGCAGCTTAGCACAGGACGTCTACGAGCAGTACTTC.

The rearrangement links TRBV18 to TRBJ1-1, with D unclear. This CDR3 spans 13 amino acids. The ends were cut back, 2 bases at V and 3 bases at J, with 7 bases in the middle. Germline-derived CDR1 and CDR2 are KGHSH and LQKENI. The CDR3 loop is CASSPDQDTEAFF. The CDR3 nucleotides are TGTGCCAGCTCACCAGATCAGGACACTGAAGCTTTCTTT.

The chain is built from TRBV24-1 and TRBJ2-2, with TRBD1 matching over 10 bases. The V segment lost 2 bases and the J segment 6 bases; nucleotides outside the gene matches: 5. This CDR3 has 16 amino acids. Germline lookup yields CDR1 KGHDR and CDR2 SFDVKD. CDR3 nucleotide sequence: TGTGCCACCAGTGATTCCCTGGGACAGGGGTCCGGGGAGCTGTTTTTT. It encodes CATSDSLGQGSGELFF.

A word on this clone: A junction end diverges from the germline sequence, so it may reflect a read error. This chain links TRBV5-1 with TRBJ1-5, with D perhaps TRBD1 (5 bases). There are 15 residues in the CDR3. Germline values: CDR1 SGHRS, CDR2 YFSETQ. The CDR3 nucleotides are TGCGCCCGCAGCTTGGGGGGGGTGAGCAATCAGCCCCAGCATTTT. This sequence encodes CARSLGGVSNQPQHF.

The chain employs TRBV29-1 and TRBJ2-3, with D hard to call. The CDR3 covers 11 residues. Germline lookup yields CDR1 SQVTM and CDR2 ANQGSEA. Trimming removed 8 bases at V and 2 bases at J, with 8 bases between. CDR3 in amino acids: CSKLYTDTQYF. For the CDR3, the DNA is TGCAGCAAACTATACACAGATACGCAGTATTTT.

The rearrangement links TRBV11-2 to TRBJ1-3; D is possibly TRBD1 (6 bases). Trimming left V 0 bases short and J 1 base short, with 10 bases between. The germline CDR1 and CDR2 sequences are SGHAT and FQNNGV. The CDR3 totals 16 residues. CDR3 region: CASSLEGTRSGNTIYF. In DNA form, the CDR3 reads TGTGCCAGCAGCTTAGAGGGGACAAGGTCTGGAAACACCATATATTTT.

J is TRBJ2-7 and V is TRBV9, with D possibly being TRBD1 (6 bases). CDR1 is SGDLS, CDR2 YYNGEE, per germline. This CDR3 is built from 15 residues. V was shortened by 0 bases and J by 2 bases, with 12 bases between the two germline ends. Here the CDR3 DNA reads TGTGCCAGCAGCGTAGACGGGACAAGAACCTACGAGCAGTACTTC. Protein: CASSVDGTRTYEQYF.

The rearrangement uses TRBV15 and TRBJ1-1; D perhaps matches TRBD1 (6 bases). From germline, CDR1 is LNHNV and CDR2 YYDKDF (reference sequence). This CDR3 contains 18 residues. Trimming pared 0 bases from V and 5 bases from J, leaving 22 bases between. CDR3 region: CATSRDFRGRGTGTEAFF. Here the CDR3 DNA reads TGTGCCACCAGCAGAGATTTTAGGGGGAGGGGAACGGGGACTGAAGCTTTCTTT. The full variable domain, in which reference TRBV15 and TRBJ1-1 provide the parts outside the CDR3, is DAMVIQNPRYQVTQFGKPVTLSCSQTLNHNVMYWYQQKSSQAPKLLFHYYDKDFNNEADTPDNFQSRRPNTSFCFLDIRSPGLGDTAMYLCATSRDFRGRGTGTEAFFGQGTRLTVV.

The CDR3 protein is CASSQEGAHYEQYF. DNA of the CDR3: TGCGCCAGCAGCCAAGAGGGGGCCCACTACGAGCAGTACTTC. The V and J genes are TRBV4-1 and TRBJ2-7; tentatively, D is TRBD1 (6 bases). This CDR3 comprises 14 residues. In germline, CDR1 is MGHRA, CDR2 YSYEKL. V shed 0 bases and J shed 3 bases, with 9 bases lying between them.

J is TRBJ1-6 and V is TRBV6-1, with 11 bases matching TRBD1. The V gene end was trimmed by 3 bases and the J gene end by 0 bases; junction bases not matched to a gene: 4. This CDR3 has 18 residues. Germline CDR1 is MNHNS and CDR2 is SASEGT. The CDR3 DNA sequence: TGTGCCAGCAGTGAGAGGGACAGGGGGAGCTCCTATAATTCACCCCTCCACTTT. Its protein product is CASSERDRGSSYNSPLHF.

The rearrangement uses TRBV6-5 and TRBJ2-7; TRBD1 might be the D (5 bases). CDR1 is MNHEY and CDR2 is SVGAGI in the germline V gene. The CDR3 sequence is 13 residues long. Deletions cut 6 bases from V and 3 bases from J, with 12 bases between. The CDR3 DNA follows: TGTGCCAGCAGATCTGACAGATTCTACGAGCAGTACTTC. Translation: CASRSDRFYEQYF.

In this sample, this clone turned up a few times. The chain links TRBV6-5 to TRBJ1-2, with D maybe TRBD1 (5 bases). V lost 6 bases and J lost 0, with 11 bases in between. The CDR3 extends over 14 amino acids. Germline CDR1 reads MNHEY; CDR2 reads SVGAGI. CDR3 nucleotide sequence: TGTGCCAGCAGCCCAGGGTATTCTAACTATGGCTACACCTTC. Its protein product is CASSPGYSNYGYTF.